This T cell receptor (beta chain) appears in the sequencing data of a study of shared clonotypes between healthy human individuals. Findings and caveats of the study: It was only blood that was sampled, and tissue repertoires likely differ.

Donors had no recently reported acute infections or vaccinations and were HIV-negative. Comments on this clone: Its matching antigen is unknown.

The assay was carried out at the deep level. Here immunoSEQ multiplex PCR was the method, and the copy in TCRdb shows in-frame clones only, minus some. The table includes about 480,000 clones, about four fifths detected once. Germline CDR1 and CDR2: MGHDK and SYGVNS. The V gene lost 3 bases and the J gene lost 8 bases, with 13 bases spanning the gap. CDR3 length equals 13 residues. This TCR was recovered from a middle-aged woman in good health. Some clones in this sample may be carry-over from other donors' samples. Sequencing was carried out using PBMCs. The rearrangement joins TRBV25-1 to TRBJ1-2; D remains ambiguous. Written as DNA, the CDR3 is TGTGCCAGCAGTGATTTAGGACTAAGCGGCTACACCTTC. This translates into CASSDLGLSGYTF.